Here is one TCR beta chain with its context. Its cognate antigen is unknown. The same CDR3 can be traced to other DNA sequences in this sample. Every contributor of samples was a Caucasian grown-up residing in Nashville, Tennessee. These data are taken from a study of shared clonotypes between healthy human individuals. Study-level points and caveats: Rarefaction analysis demonstrated incomplete sorted-subset sequencing notwithstanding large depth.

Trimming left V 1 base short and J 4 bases short, with 7 bases between. The CDR3 is 13 amino acids. The germline CDR1 and CDR2 sequences are SGHAT and FQNNGV. It was about 180 ng DNA, 30,000 or so T cell genomes, that sorted-subset replicate PCRs used. Assay used: immunoSEQ multiplex PCR; TCRdb lists only in-frame clones, some missing. The table includes approximately 2,300,000 clones, around 93% detected once. This sequence originates from a young man in good health. Some clones in this sample may be carry-over from other donors' samples. The J gene is TRBJ1-1, the V gene TRBV11-2; tentative D call: TRBD1 (5 bases). Sequenced input: naive CD4+ T cells from PBMCs. Noted subset: CD45RA+ positively selected. CDR3 loop: CASSLGTGTEAFF. The CDR3 nucleotides read TGTGCCAGCAGCTTAGGTACAGGCACTGAAGCTTTCTTT.